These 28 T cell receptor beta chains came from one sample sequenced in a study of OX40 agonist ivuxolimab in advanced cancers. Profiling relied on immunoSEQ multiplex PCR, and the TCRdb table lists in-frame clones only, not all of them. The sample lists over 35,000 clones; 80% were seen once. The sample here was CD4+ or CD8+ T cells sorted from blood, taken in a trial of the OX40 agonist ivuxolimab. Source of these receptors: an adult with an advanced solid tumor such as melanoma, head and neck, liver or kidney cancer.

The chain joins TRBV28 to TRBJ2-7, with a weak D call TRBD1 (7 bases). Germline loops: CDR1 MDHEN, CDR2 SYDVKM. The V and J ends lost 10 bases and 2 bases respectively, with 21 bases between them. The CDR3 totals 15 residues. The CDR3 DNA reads TGTGCCACCTATGGGGGGACAGCCAGCGCCTACGAGCAGTACTTC. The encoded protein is CATYGGTASAYEQYF.

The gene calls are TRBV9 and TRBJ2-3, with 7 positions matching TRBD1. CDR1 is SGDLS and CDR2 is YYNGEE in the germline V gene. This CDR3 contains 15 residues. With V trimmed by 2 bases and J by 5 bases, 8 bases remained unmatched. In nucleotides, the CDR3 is TGTGCCAGCAGCGTTAAGGGGGCTGGAGGAGATACGCAGTATTTT. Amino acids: CASSVKGAGGDTQYF.

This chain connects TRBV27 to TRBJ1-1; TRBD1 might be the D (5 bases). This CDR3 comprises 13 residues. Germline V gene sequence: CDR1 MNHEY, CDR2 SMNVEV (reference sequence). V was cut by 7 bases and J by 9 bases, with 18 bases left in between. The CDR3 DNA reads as TGTGCCAGCATCCACCGGGGGACTCTAAAAGCTTTCTTT. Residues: CASIHRGTLKAFF.

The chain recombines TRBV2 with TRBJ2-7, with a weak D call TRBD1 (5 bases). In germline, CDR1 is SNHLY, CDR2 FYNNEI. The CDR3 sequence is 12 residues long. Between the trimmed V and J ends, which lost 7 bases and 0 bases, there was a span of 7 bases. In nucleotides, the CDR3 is TGTGCCAGCATGGACAACTCCTACGAGCAGTACTTC. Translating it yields CASMDNSYEQYF.

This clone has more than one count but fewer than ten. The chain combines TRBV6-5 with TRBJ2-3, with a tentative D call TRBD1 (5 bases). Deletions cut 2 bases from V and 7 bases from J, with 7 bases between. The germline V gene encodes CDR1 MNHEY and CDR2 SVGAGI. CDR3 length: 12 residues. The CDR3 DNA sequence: TGTGCCAGCAGTTACGCAGGGAATACGCAGTATTTT. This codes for CASSYAGNTQYF.

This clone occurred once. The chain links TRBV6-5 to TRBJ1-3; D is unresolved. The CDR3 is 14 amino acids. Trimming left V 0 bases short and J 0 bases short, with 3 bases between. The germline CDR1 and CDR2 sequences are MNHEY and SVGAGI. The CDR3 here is CASSYSVSGNTIYF. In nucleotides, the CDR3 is TGTGCCAGCAGTTACTCGGTCTCTGGAAACACCATATATTTT.

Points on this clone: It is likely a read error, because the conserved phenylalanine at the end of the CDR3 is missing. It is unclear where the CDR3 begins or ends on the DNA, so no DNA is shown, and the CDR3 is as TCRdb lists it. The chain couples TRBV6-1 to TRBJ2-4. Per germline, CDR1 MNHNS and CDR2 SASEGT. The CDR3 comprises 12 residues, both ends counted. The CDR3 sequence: CASSERRICLPA.

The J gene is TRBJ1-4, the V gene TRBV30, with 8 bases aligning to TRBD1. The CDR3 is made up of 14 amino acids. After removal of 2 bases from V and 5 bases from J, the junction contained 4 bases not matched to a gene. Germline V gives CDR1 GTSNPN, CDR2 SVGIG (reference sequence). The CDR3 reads CAWSRTGRNEKLFF. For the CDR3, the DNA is TGTGCCTGGAGTAGGACAGGGAGAAATGAAAAACTGTTTTTT.

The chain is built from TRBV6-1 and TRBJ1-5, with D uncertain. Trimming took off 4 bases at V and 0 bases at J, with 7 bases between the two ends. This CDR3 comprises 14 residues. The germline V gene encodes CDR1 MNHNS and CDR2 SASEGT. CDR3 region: CASSAADSNQPQHF. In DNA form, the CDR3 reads TGTGCCAGCAGTGCTGCAGATAGCAATCAGCCCCAGCATTTT.

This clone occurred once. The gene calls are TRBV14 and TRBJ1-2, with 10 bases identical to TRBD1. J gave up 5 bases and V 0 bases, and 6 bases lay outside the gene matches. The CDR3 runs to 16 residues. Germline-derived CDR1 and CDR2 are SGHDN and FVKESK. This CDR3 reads CASSQDYGTGVYGYTF. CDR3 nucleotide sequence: TGTGCCAGCAGCCAAGATTATGGGACAGGGGTTTATGGCTACACCTTC.

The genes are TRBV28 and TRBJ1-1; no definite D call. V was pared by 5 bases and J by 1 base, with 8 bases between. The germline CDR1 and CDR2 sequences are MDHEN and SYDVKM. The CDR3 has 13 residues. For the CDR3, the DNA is TGTGCCAGCAGTACCCCACAGAACACTGAAGCTTTCTTT. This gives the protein CASSTPQNTEAFF.

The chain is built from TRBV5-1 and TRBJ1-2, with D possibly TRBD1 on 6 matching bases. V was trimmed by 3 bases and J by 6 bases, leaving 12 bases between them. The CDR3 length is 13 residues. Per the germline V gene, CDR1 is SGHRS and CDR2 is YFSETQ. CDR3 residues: CASSSSGANGYTF. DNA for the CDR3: TGCGCCAGCAGCTCTTCGGGGGCAAATGGCTACACCTTC.

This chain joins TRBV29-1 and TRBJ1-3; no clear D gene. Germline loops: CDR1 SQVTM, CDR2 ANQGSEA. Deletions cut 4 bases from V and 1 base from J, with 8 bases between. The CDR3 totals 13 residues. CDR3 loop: CSVVLRSGNTIYF. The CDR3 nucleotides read TGCAGCGTTGTGTTGCGGTCTGGAAACACCATATATTTT.

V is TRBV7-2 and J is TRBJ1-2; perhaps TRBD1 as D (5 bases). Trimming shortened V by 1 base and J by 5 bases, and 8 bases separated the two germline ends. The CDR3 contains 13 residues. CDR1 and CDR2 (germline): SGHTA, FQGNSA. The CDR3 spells CASSLEAGYGYTF. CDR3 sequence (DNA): TGTGCCAGCAGCTTAGAGGCAGGGTATGGCTACACCTTC.

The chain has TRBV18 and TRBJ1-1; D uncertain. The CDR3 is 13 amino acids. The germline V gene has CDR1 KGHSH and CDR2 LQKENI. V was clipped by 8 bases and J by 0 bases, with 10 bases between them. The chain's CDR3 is CASRAEMNTEAFF. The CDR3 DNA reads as TGTGCCAGCCGCGCAGAAATGAACACTGAAGCTTTCTTT.

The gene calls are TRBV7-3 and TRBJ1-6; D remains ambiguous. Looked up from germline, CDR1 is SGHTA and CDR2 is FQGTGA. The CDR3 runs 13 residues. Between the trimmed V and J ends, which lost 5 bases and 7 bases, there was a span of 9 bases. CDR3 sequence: CASSTTGNSPLHF. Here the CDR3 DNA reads TGTGCCAGCAGCACGACGGGCAATTCACCCCTCCACTTT.

Here the CDR3 DNA reads TGCGCCAGCAGCTTAGGGAATACCCTCTCTGGAAACACCATATATTTT. This sequence encodes CASSLGNTLSGNTIYF. The gene calls are TRBV5-1 and TRBJ1-3; no clear D. Germline V gene data show CDR1 as SGHRS and CDR2 as YFSETQ. Trimming took off 2 bases at V and 0 bases at J, with 12 bases between the two ends. The CDR3 runs 16 residues. Complete variable domain (other parts from reference TRBV5-1 and TRBJ1-3): KAGVTQTPRYLIKTRGQQVTLSCSPISGHRSVSWYQQTPGQGLQFLFEYFSETQRNKGNFPGRFSGRQFSNSRSEMNVSTLELGDSALYLCASSLGNTLSGNTIYFGEGSWLTVV.

This CDR3 reads CASSREPGDEKLFF. In DNA form, the CDR3 reads TGTGCCAGCAGCAGGGAACCGGGGGATGAAAAACTGTTTTTT. The chain couples TRBV21-1 to TRBJ1-4. TRBV21-1 represents a pseudogene. The CDR3 runs to 14 residues.

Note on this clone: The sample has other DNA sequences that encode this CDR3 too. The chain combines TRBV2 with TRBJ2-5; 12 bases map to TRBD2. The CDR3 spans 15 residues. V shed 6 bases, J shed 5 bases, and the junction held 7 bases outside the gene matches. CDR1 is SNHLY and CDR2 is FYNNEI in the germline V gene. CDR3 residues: CASRLLAGGRETQYF. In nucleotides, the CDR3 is TGTGCCAGCAGACTACTAGCGGGGGGTCGGGAGACCCAGTACTTC.

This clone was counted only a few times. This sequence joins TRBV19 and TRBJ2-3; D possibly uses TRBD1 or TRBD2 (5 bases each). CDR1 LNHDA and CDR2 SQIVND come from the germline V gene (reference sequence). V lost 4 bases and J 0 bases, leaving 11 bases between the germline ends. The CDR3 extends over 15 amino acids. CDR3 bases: TGTGCCAGTAGTAAGGACGGGGCTAGCACAGATACGCAGTATTTT. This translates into CASSKDGASTDTQYF.

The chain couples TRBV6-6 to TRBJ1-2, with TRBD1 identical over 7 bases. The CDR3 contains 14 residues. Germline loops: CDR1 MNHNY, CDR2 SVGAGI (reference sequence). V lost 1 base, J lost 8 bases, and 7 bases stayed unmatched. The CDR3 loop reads CASSYLNRGDGYTF. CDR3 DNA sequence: TGTGCCAGCAGTTACTTAAACAGGGGAGACGGCTACACCTTC.

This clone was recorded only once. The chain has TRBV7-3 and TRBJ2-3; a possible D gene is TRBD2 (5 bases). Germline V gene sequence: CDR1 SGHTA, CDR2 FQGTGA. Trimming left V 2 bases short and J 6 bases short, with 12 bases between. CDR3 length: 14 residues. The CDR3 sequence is CASSLGLSQDTQYF. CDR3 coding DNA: TGTGCCAGCAGCTTAGGACTGTCGCAGGATACGCAGTATTTT. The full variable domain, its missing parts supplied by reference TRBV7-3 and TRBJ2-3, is GAGVSQTPSNKVTEKGKYVELRCDPISGHTALYWYRQSLGQGPEFLIYFQGTGAADDSGLPNDRFFAVRPEGSVSTLKIQRTERGDSAVYLCASSLGLSQDTQYFGPGTRLTVL.

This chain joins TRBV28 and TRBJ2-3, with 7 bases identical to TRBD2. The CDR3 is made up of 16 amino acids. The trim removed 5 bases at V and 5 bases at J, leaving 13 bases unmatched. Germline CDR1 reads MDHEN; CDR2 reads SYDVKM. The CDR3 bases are TGTGCCAGCAGTGACCCTACCGGGGGGTGGATAGATACGCAGTATTTT. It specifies CASSDPTGGWIDTQYF.

As DNA, the CDR3 is TGCGCCAGCAGTAACAGCGGGGCGAACACCGGGGAGCTGTTTTTT. Translation gives CASSNSGANTGELFF. The chain links TRBV10-2 to TRBJ2-2; 7 bases are shared with TRBD2. The V segment lost 5 bases and the J segment 0 bases; nucleotides outside the gene matches: 3. CDR1 and CDR2 (germline): WSHSY, SAAADI. CDR3 size: 15 residues.

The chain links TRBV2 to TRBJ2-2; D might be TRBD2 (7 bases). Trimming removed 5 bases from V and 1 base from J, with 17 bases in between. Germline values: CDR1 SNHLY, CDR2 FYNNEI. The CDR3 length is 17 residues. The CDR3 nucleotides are TGTGCCAGCAGTTCAAGGGGGGGACAACGGAACACCGGGGAGCTGTTTTTT. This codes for CASSSRGGQRNTGELFF.

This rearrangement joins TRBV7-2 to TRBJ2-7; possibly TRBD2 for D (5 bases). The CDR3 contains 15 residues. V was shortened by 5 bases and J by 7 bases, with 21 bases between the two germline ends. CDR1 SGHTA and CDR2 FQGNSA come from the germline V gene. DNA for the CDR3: TGTGCCAGCAGCCCCCGGTCTAGCTCAACCCTAGAGCAGTACTTC. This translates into CASSPRSSSTLEQYF.

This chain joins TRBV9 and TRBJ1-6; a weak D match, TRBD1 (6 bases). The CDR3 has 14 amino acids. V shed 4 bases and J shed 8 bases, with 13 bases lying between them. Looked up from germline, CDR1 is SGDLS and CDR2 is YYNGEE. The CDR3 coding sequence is TGTGCCAGCAGCCAAGAGGGGGGTTATTCACCCCTCCACTTT. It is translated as CASSQEGGYSPLHF.

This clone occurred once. CDR3 sequence (DNA): TGTGCCAGCAGCTTAGATCCCAGAGAGACCCAGTACTTC. Protein product: CASSLDPRETQYF. The V gene is TRBV11-2, the J gene TRBJ2-5; no definite D call. The CDR3 length is 13 residues. Germline CDR1 reads SGHAT; CDR2 reads FQNNGV. Trimming stripped 0 bases from V and 4 bases from J, with 6 bases between.